This is a list of T cell receptor beta chains from one sample in a study of Ad26.COV2.S vaccination and SARS-CoV-2 variants. Only in-frame clones appear in the TCRdb table, and some are missing; sequencing was by immunoSEQ multiplex PCR. Of around 400,000 clones in the sample, 90% are singletons; the top ten hold 12%. Specimen: peripheral blood, collected in a trial of Ad26.COV2.S vaccine versus placebo. All receptors come from a person aged 18-65 years who received the Ad26.COV2.S COVID-19 vaccine or a placebo. Each CDR3 is given with its conserved first and last residue. The order of the fields is V gene, D gene, J gene, clone size, CDR3 protein, CDR3 DNA. The D gene is left open where the match is weak. The size of a clone is reported for some rows only, either as once, few or many, or as a class for expanded clones.

TRBV19	TRBD2	TRBJ2-7	-	CASSTTGTSGMYEQYF	TGTGCCAGTAGTACAACCGGGACTAGCGGGATGTACGAGCAGTACTTC
TRBV6-6	-	TRBJ1-6	-	CASSYAGSSYNSPLHF	TGTGCCAGCAGTTACGCAGGGAGCTCCTATAATTCACCCCTCCACTTT
TRBV6-5	-	TRBJ1-4	-	CASSYLLNPNEKLFF	TGTGCCAGCAGTTACCTACTGAACCCAAATGAAAAACTGTTTTTT
TRBV10-2	-	TRBJ2-2	-	CASSESWLPGELFF	TGCGCCAGCAGTGAGTCGTGGCTACCCGGGGAGCTGTTTTTT
TRBV7-3	TRBD1	TRBJ1-1	few	CASSRDRNTEAFF	TGTGCCAGCAGCCGGGACAGGAACACTGAAGCTTTCTTT
TRBV5-3	TRBD2	TRBJ2-1	-	CARSSLAGEGGYNEQFF	TGTGCCAGAAGCTCCCTAGCGGGAGAAGGGGGCTACAATGAGCAGTTCTTC
TRBV9	TRBD2	TRBJ2-7	once	CASSVAPQREGYEQYF	TGTGCCAGCAGCGTAGCCCCTCAGCGGGAAGGGTACGAGCAGTACTTC
TRBV10-3	-	TRBJ1-2	-	CAISPDGQRGYTF	TGTGCCATCAGTCCTGACGGGCAACGGGGCTACACCTTC
TRBV6-5	-	TRBJ1-2	-	CASSYLTGGANYGYTF	TGTGCCAGCAGTTACCTCACCGGCGGGGCGAACTATGGCTACACCTTC
TRBV5-1	-	TRBJ1-5	-	CASSPGHMGNQPQHF	TGCGCCAGCAGCCCGGGACATATGGGCAATCAGCCCCAGCATTTT
TRBV4-3	-	TRBJ2-1	-	CASSQVGPPVLGSYNEQFF	TGCGCCAGCAGCCAAGTCGGCCCTCCAGTATTGGGCTCCTACAATGAGCAGTTCTTC
TRBV27	-	TRBJ1-2	once	CASSFSGVGYGYTF	TGTGCCAGCAGTTTTTCAGGGGTAGGGTATGGCTACACCTTC
TRBV27	TRBD1	TRBJ1-5	-	CASSPRDRGLQPQHF	TGTGCCAGCAGTCCCCGGGACAGGGGGCTTCAGCCCCAGCATTTT
TRBV28	-	TRBJ1-2	-	CASGGANYGYTF	TGTGCCAGCGGAGGAGCTAACTATGGCTACACCTTC
TRBV28	-	TRBJ1-1	-	CASSLLVGSAGDTEAFF	TGTGCCAGCAGTTTATTGGTCGGGTCCGCGGGGGACACTGAAGCTTTCTTT
TRBV10-3	-	TRBJ1-1	-	CAISVDIAGRYTEAFF	TGTGCCATCAGTGTTGATATCGCGGGCAGGTACACTGAAGCTTTCTTT
TRBV7-2	TRBD2	TRBJ2-7	-	CASSSPGTSGSYEQYF	TGTGCCAGCAGCTCTCCCGGGACTAGCGGGAGTTACGAGCAGTACTTC
TRBV4-3	-	TRBJ2-1	-	CASSHAREPTYNEQFF	TGCGCCAGCAGCCATGCCCGGGAACCAACCTACAATGAGCAGTTCTTC
TRBV15	-	TRBJ2-1	-	CATSSAVGNEQFF	TGTGCCACCAGCAGCGCCGTGGGAAATGAGCAGTTCTTC
TRBV10-3	TRBD1	TRBJ1-1	once	CAISLDRGLGTEAFF	TGTGCCATCAGTCTTGACAGGGGGCTTGGCACTGAAGCTTTCTTT
TRBV15	-	TRBJ2-7	once	CATSSHGTRSYEQYF	TGTGCCACCAGCAGCCACGGTACTAGATCCTACGAGCAGTACTTC
TRBV28	-	TRBJ1-2	-	CASRPTGQSNYGYTF	TGTGCCAGCAGGCCCACGGGGCAGTCTAACTATGGCTACACCTTC
TRBV6-2/TRBV6-3	-	TRBJ2-7	-	CASSFAFPRDKSYEQYF	TGTGCCAGCAGTTTCGCGTTTCCTAGGGACAAGTCCTACGAGCAGTACTTC
TRBV19	TRBD2	TRBJ2-1	-	CASSKGLAGSINNEQFF	TGTGCCAGTAGTAAGGGACTAGCGGGTAGTATAAACAATGAGCAGTTCTTC
TRBV30	-	TRBJ2-5	once	CAWSDTGFPAQYF	TGTGCCTGGAGTGACACAGGCTTTCCGGCCCAGTACTTC
TRBV3-1/TRBV3-2	-	TRBJ2-1	-	CASSQGVDRYNEQFF	TGTGCCAGCAGCCAAGGGGTAGACAGATACAATGAGCAGTTCTTC
TRBV7-2	-	TRBJ2-2	-	CASTSFTGVPTGELFF	TGTGCCAGCACCTCCTTCACGGGGGTGCCCACCGGGGAGCTGTTTTTT
TRBV7-9	TRBD1	TRBJ1-2	-	CASSLGQGNGGYTF	TGTGCCAGCAGCCTCGGACAGGGTAACGGTGGCTACACCTTC
TRBV2	TRBD1	TRBJ1-5	-	CATGQEGNQPQHF	TGTGCCACTGGACAGGAGGGCAATCAGCCCCAGCATTTT
TRBV7-3	-	TRBJ2-3	-	CASSPTSTDTQYF	TGTGCCAGCAGCCCCACTAGCACAGATACGCAGTATTTT
TRBV6-6	-	TRBJ1-4	-	CASSPLVLANEKLFF	TGTGCCAGCAGCCCTCTGGTCTTGGCTAATGAAAAACTGTTTTTT
TRBV5-6	TRBD1	TRBJ1-5	-	CASSLASQDRGNQPQHF	TGTGCCAGCAGCTTGGCCTCACAGGACAGGGGAAATCAGCCCCAGCATTTT
TRBV28	TRBD2	TRBJ2-7	-	CASSWARASGAFYEQYF	TGTGCCAGCAGTTGGGCCCGGGCCAGCGGGGCCTTCTACGAGCAGTACTTC
TRBV3-1/TRBV3-2	-	TRBJ2-2	-	CASSQHRTGELFF	TGTGCCAGCAGCCAACACAGAACCGGGGAGCTGTTTTTT
TRBV7-9	TRBD1	TRBJ1-2	-	CASSLVVEGAGYTF	TGTGCCAGCAGCTTAGTGGTTGAGGGGGCTGGCTACACCTTC
TRBV5-4	-	TRBJ1-1	-	CASSLGGATEAFF	TGTGCCAGCAGCTTGGGGGGGGCCACTGAAGCTTTCTTT
TRBV2	TRBD2	TRBJ2-7	few	CASSVSGSYEQYF	TGTGCCAGCAGTGTTAGCGGGAGTTACGAGCAGTACTTC
TRBV11-3	TRBD2	TRBJ2-1	once	CASSLDKWGGSSYNEQFF	TGTGCCAGCAGCTTAGATAAGTGGGGCGGGAGCTCCTACAATGAGCAGTTCTTC
TRBV4-3	-	TRBJ2-5	-	CASSQDTHMGTQYF	TGCGCCAGCAGCCAAGATACTCATATGGGGACCCAGTACTTC
TRBV29-1	TRBD1	TRBJ1-5	-	CSAGDRGDQPQHF	TGCAGCGCCGGGGACAGGGGGGATCAGCCCCAGCATTTT
TRBV6-5	-	TRBJ2-3	-	CASRIGSITDTQYF	TGTGCCAGCAGGATAGGGAGTATTACAGATACGCAGTATTTT
TRBV7-7	-	TRBJ2-7	-	CASSPSTGSYEQYF	TGTGCTAGCAGCCCCTCGACTGGCTCCTACGAGCAGTACTTC
TRBV11-2	-	TRBJ2-1	-	CASSKRGENYNRDEQFF	TGTGCCAGCAGCAAAAGGGGTGAGAACTACAACCGCGATGAGCAGTTCTTC
TRBV7-6	-	TRBJ2-5	-	CASSLEEDLRGTQYF	TGTGCCAGCAGCTTAGAAGAGGACCTCCGGGGGACCCAGTACTTC
TRBV27	TRBD2	TRBJ2-7	-	CASSLSGRGMYEQYF	TGTGCCAGCAGTTTAAGCGGGAGGGGGATGTACGAGCAGTACTTC
TRBV11-2	TRBD1	TRBJ2-7	-	CASSLGTVSYEQYF	TGTGCCAGCAGCTTGGGGACAGTCTCCTACGAGCAGTACTTC
TRBV10-2	-	TRBJ2-7	-	CASSVGNEQYF	TGCGCCAGCAGTGTAGGGAACGAGCAGTACTTC
TRBV28	-	TRBJ1-2	-	CASSSPDSIDGYTF	TGTGCCAGCAGTTCACCAGACAGTATTGATGGCTACACCTTC
TRBV9	TRBD1	TRBJ2-2	-	CASSAYGTGLHGELFF	TGTGCCAGCAGCGCATACGGGACAGGGTTACACGGGGAGCTGTTTTTT